This T cell receptor beta chain appears in the sequencing data of a study of blood T cell repertoires in COVID-19. Methods used by the authors: Reference gene primers were amplified, and this amplification served to estimate nucleated cell counts. Here immunoSEQ multiplex PCR was the method, and the copy in TCRdb shows in-frame clones only, minus some. V and J calls and clone size are given by that table; D and trimming were obtained from the DNA. The repertoire holds over 110,000 clones, approximately 80% seen once, with about 3.5% in the top ten. Germline loops: CDR1 MDHEN, CDR2 SYDVKM. V was clipped by 10 bases and J by 4 bases, with 13 bases between them. The CDR3 has 12 amino acids.

V gene TRBV28 combines with J gene TRBJ1-2, with D perhaps matching TRBD1 (5 bases). The sequence was obtained from a man between 65 and 85 years old who had recovered from COVID-19. Specimen: peripheral blood. The CDR3: CAIPDRLYGYTF. CDR3 DNA: TGTGCCATCCCAGACAGACTCTATGGCTACACCTTC.